What follows are 25 T cell receptor beta chains derived from one specimen sequenced in a study of shared clonotypes between healthy human individuals. The data were produced by immunoSEQ multiplex PCR, yet TCRdb's version contains in-frame clones alone and is incomplete. The data show under 2,000,000 clones, just under 95% seen once. CD45RO negativity and positive selection for CCR7 defined naive CD8 cells, a population that excluded terminally differentiated effector memory CD45RA+ cells. Sequenced input: naive CD8+ T cells sorted from blood. The receptor set was obtained from a man between 18 and 35 years old in good health.

The rearrangement joins TRBV19 to TRBJ2-1, with 11 bases identical to TRBD2. Germline V gene lookup returns CDR1 LNHDA and CDR2 SQIVND (reference sequence). This CDR3 is 15 amino acids long. The ends lost 1 base at V and 7 bases at J; junction bases unmatched: 3. CDR3 bases: TGTGCCAGTAGTATAGTTAGCGGGGGGGTGAATGAGCAGTTCTTC. Its translation is CASSIVSGGVNEQFF.

The chain links TRBV4-3 to TRBJ2-7; D remains unclear. CDR1 is LGHNA and CDR2 is YSLEER in the germline V gene. Trimming pared 1 base from V and 2 bases from J, leaving 9 bases between. The CDR3 extends over 14 amino acids. CDR3 sequence (DNA): TGCGCCAGCAGCCAAGCTTTCGGAACCTACGAGCAGTACTTC. Protein sequence: CASSQAFGTYEQYF.

The J gene is TRBJ2-7, the V gene TRBV9; D is perhaps TRBD2 (5 bases). Trimming left V 0 bases short and J 5 bases short, with 12 bases between. The CDR3 consists of 14 residues. Germline CDR1 reads SGDLS; CDR2 reads YYNGEE. Written as DNA, the CDR3 is TGTGCCAGCAGCGTAGGTAGCGATTTAGACGAGCAGTACTTC. Translation: CASSVGSDLDEQYF. Full variable domain (outside the CDR3, taken from reference TRBV9 and TRBJ2-7): DSGVTQTPKHLITATGQRVTLRCSPRSGDLSVYWYQQSLDQGLQFLIQYYNGEERAKGNILERFSAQQFPDLHSELNLSSLELGDSALYFCASSVGSDLDEQYFGPGTRLTVT.

V usage is TRBV6-1 and J usage is TRBJ2-2; no clear D. Between the trimmed V and J ends, which lost 2 bases and 6 bases, there was a span of 4 bases. The CDR3 is 12 residues long. From germline, CDR1 is MNHNS and CDR2 SASEGT. This CDR3 is CASSEPPGELFF. CDR3 DNA sequence: TGTGCCAGCAGTGAACCCCCCGGGGAGCTGTTTTTT.

The V gene is TRBV6-6, the J gene TRBJ1-5, with D tentatively TRBD1 (5 bases). CDR3 size: 16 residues. The V gene lost 5 bases and the J gene lost 4 bases, with 18 bases spanning the gap. The germline V gene has CDR1 MNHNY and CDR2 SVGAGI (reference sequence). CDR3 region: CASSQGSLSLNQPQHF. In DNA form, the CDR3 reads TGTGCCAGCAGTCAGGGATCCCTCTCCCTTAATCAGCCCCAGCATTTT.

Worth noting for this clone: Within the sample, other DNA sequences also encode this same CDR3. CDR3 region: CASSIGPGSYEQYF. CDR3 nucleotides: TGTGCCAGTAGTATTGGTCCGGGTTCCTACGAGCAGTACTTC. The V and J genes are TRBV19 and TRBJ2-7; the D is unclear. V was pared by 3 bases and J by 1 base, with 10 bases between. This CDR3 comprises 14 residues. CDR1 and CDR2 from the germline V gene are LNHDA and SQIVND (reference sequence).

This chain joins TRBV19 and TRBJ2-1; TRBD1 matches at 10 bases. V gave up 6 bases and J gave up 8 bases; unmatched junction bases: 10. This CDR3 is 15 amino acids long. Germline CDR1 is LNHDA and CDR2 is SQIVND (reference sequence). The DNA of the CDR3 is TGTGCCAGTAGCCCTGGGACAGGGGAAACTCATGAGCAGTTCTTC. Its protein product is CASSPGTGETHEQFF.

The chain employs TRBV13 and TRBJ2-5, with a weak D call TRBD1 (6 bases). CDR1 is PRHDT, CDR2 FYEKMQ, per germline (reference sequence). V lost 2 bases to trimming and J lost 1 base, with 11 bases between them. The CDR3 length is 15 residues. CDR3 amino acids: CASSLKGTFQETQYF. The CDR3, as DNA: TGTGCCAGCAGCTTAAAGGGGACATTCCAAGAGACCCAGTACTTC.

Comment on this clone: The sample contains more than one DNA sequence encoding this CDR3. This sequence joins TRBV9 and TRBJ1-5; no reliable D call. The CDR3 sequence is 12 residues long. Germline CDR1 and CDR2: SGDLS and YYNGEE. V shed 0 bases and J shed 4 bases, with 2 bases lying between them. The CDR3 coding sequence is TGTGCCAGCAGCGTAGGAAATCAGCCCCAGCATTTT. Protein sequence: CASSVGNQPQHF.

The gene calls are TRBV4-3 and TRBJ1-4, with 9 bases identical to TRBD1. J was trimmed by 6 bases and V by 4 bases; bases with no gene match: 6. Germline values: CDR1 LGHNA, CDR2 YSLEER. This CDR3 spans 15 amino acids. The CDR3 DNA is TGCGCCAGCAGCCGAACAGGGGGCCGGGATGAAAAACTGTTTTTT. Amino acid sequence: CASSRTGGRDEKLFF.

This chain connects TRBV29-1 to TRBJ2-3; D gene unclear. V was clipped by 3 bases and J by 3 bases, with 10 bases between them. The germline gives CDR1 SQVTM, CDR2 ANQGSEA. The CDR3 spans 13 residues. CDR3 region: CSVEHGRTDTQYF. CDR3 in DNA: TGCAGCGTTGAGCATGGTCGGACAGATACGCAGTATTTT.

The gene calls are TRBV18 and TRBJ2-1; D perhaps matches TRBD2 (6 bases). The CDR3 is 15 amino acids. The germline V gene encodes CDR1 KGHSH and CDR2 LQKENI. V lost 3 bases and J 2 bases, leaving 11 bases between the germline ends. Written as DNA, the CDR3 is TGTGCCAGCTCACCGGACTACCCCACCTACAATGAGCAGTTCTTC. Translation gives CASSPDYPTYNEQFF.

A single count supports this clone. A junction end diverges from the germline sequence, so it may reflect a read error. This chain connects TRBV20-1 to TRBJ2-1; D is unresolved. Germline assignment: CDR1 DFQATT and CDR2 SNEGSKA (reference sequence). This CDR3 comprises 11 residues. The CDR3 nucleotides read TGCAGTGCTGGAGACTTAACCGAGCAGTTCTTC. This encodes CSAGDLTEQFF.

This chain joins TRBV30 and TRBJ1-2; no clear D. Trimming took 3 bases from V and 5 from J, leaving 19 bases between them. Per the germline V gene, CDR1 is GTSNPN and CDR2 is SVGIG (reference sequence). This CDR3 contains 15 residues. CDR3 coding DNA: TGTGCCTGGAGCCCTTTGGTATCGGACTGGTATGGCTACACCTTC. Translation: CAWSPLVSDWYGYTF.

J is TRBJ2-7 and V is TRBV10-3; perhaps TRBD1 as D (5 bases). The CDR3 length is 14 residues. Trimming shortened V by 3 bases and J by 2 bases, and 11 bases separated the two germline ends. The germline V gene encodes CDR1 ENHRY and CDR2 SYGVKD. The CDR3 DNA follows: TGTGCCATCAGTGAAGGGGAATCGCCCTACGAGCAGTACTTC. Translated: CAISEGESPYEQYF.

CDR3 sequence reads: CASSEAGINTDTQYF. The CDR3 DNA reads as TGTGCCAGCAGTGAAGCGGGGATAAACACAGATACGCAGTATTTT. The chain combines TRBV6-1 with TRBJ2-3; no clear D gene. With 0 bases removed from V and 2 bases from J, the gap between germline ends came to 9 bases. The CDR3 is 15 residues long. The V gene's germline CDR1 is MNHNS and CDR2 SASEGT.

This chain joins TRBV9 and TRBJ2-5; D is unclear. The CDR3 sequence is 13 residues long. V shed 2 bases and J shed 5 bases, with 10 bases lying between them. CDR1 and CDR2 from the germline V gene are SGDLS and YYNGEE. Here the CDR3 reads CASSVWVGETQYF. The CDR3 DNA follows: TGTGCCAGCAGCGTCTGGGTGGGTGAGACCCAGTACTTC.

A note on this clone: This specimen includes other DNA sequences encoding the same CDR3. The chain has TRBV19 and TRBJ1-1, with D hard to call. Trimming took 1 base from V and 0 from J, leaving 6 bases between them. The germline CDR1 and CDR2 sequences are LNHDA and SQIVND (reference sequence). CDR3 length: 14 residues. CDR3 DNA sequence: TGTGCCAGTAGTATAGGGGTGTTGAACACTGAAGCTTTCTTT. It encodes CASSIGVLNTEAFF.

V usage is TRBV10-3 and J usage is TRBJ2-3, with 7 positions matching TRBD2. J lost 4 bases, V lost 4 bases, and 5 bases had no gene match. The CDR3 runs 14 residues. Germline V gives CDR1 ENHRY, CDR2 SYGVKD. CDR3 DNA: TGTGCCATCAGTGGGTCAGCGGGATCAGATACGCAGTATTTT. Its protein product is CAISGSAGSDTQYF.

The genes are TRBV7-9 and TRBJ2-3; 15 bases are a match to TRBD2. The CDR3 length is 19 residues. Trimming cost V 4 bases and J 0 bases; bases outside gene matches: 8. Germline-derived CDR1 and CDR2 are SEHNR and FQNEAQ (reference sequence). CDR3 DNA sequence: TGTGCCAGCAGCTCAGGACTAGCGGGAGGGCCGCAAAGCACAGATACGCAGTATTTT. As protein: CASSSGLAGGPQSTDTQYF. The whole variable domain, filled in from reference TRBV7-9 and TRBJ2-3, reads DTGVSQNPRHKITKRGQNVTFRCDPISEHNRLYWYRQTLGQGPEFLTYFQNEAQLEKSRLLSDRFSAERPKGSFSTLEIQRTEQGDSAMYLCASSSGLAGGPQSTDTQYFGPGTRLTVL.

About this clone itself: Other nucleotide sequences from this sample produce the same CDR3. The DNA for the CDR3 is TGTGCCAGCAGCTTCGGCAGCTACGAGCAGTACTTC. It encodes CASSFGSYEQYF. The genes are TRBV11-2 and TRBJ2-7; D call uncertain. V lost 3 bases, J lost 3 bases, and 6 bases lay in between. The CDR3 length is 12 residues. Germline loops: CDR1 SGHAT, CDR2 FQNNGV.

The gene calls are TRBV19 and TRBJ2-1; D perhaps matches TRBD2 (7 bases). V dropped 6 bases and J dropped 9 bases, with 21 bases sitting between them. The CDR3 length is 15 residues. Germline CDR1 is LNHDA and CDR2 is SQIVND (reference sequence). The CDR3 reads CASRDTRGGLVEQFF. The CDR3 DNA follows: TGTGCCAGTAGGGATACGAGGGGGGGTTTGGTTGAGCAGTTCTTC.

This clone occurred once. The chain has TRBV7-3 and TRBJ2-2, with TRBD1 matching over 7 bases. The CDR3 sequence is 17 residues long. V trimming: 2 bases; J trimming: 1 base; junction bases outside the gene matches: 7. The germline V gene encodes CDR1 SGHTA and CDR2 FQGTGA. The CDR3 spells CASSLDVYRGNTGELFF. The CDR3 DNA is TGTGCCAGCAGCTTAGATGTGTACAGGGGGAACACCGGGGAGCTGTTTTTT. The whole variable domain, filled in from reference TRBV7-3 and TRBJ2-2, reads GAGVSQTPSNKVTEKGKYVELRCDPISGHTALYWYRQSLGQGPEFLIYFQGTGAADDSGLPNDRFFAVRPEGSVSTLKIQRTERGDSAVYLCASSLDVYRGNTGELFFGEGSRLTVL.

V is TRBV10-3 and J is TRBJ1-2; D is unresolved. The CDR3 has 14 amino acids. CDR1 ENHRY and CDR2 SYGVKD come from the germline V gene. V was shortened by 3 bases and J by 7 bases, with 15 bases between the two germline ends. The CDR3 coding sequence is TGTGCCATCAGTGATATTGGTTGGAGTGGTGGCTACACCTTC. Protein sequence: CAISDIGWSGGYTF.

The rearrangement uses TRBV6-5 and TRBJ2-3; D call uncertain. Germline-derived CDR1 and CDR2 are MNHEY and SVGAGI. Trimming removed 4 bases at V and 1 base at J, with 9 bases between. There are 14 residues in the CDR3. The CDR3 loop reads CASSFREGTDTQYF. The CDR3 nucleotides are TGTGCCAGCAGTTTTCGAGAGGGCACAGATACGCAGTATTTT.